This entry is about one T cell receptor beta chain. Its antigen is not known. Extracted RNA was reverse transcribed into cDNA, the sequencing template. Assay used: immunoSEQ multiplex PCR; TCRdb lists only in-frame clones, some missing. The sample yields about 140,000 clones, approximately 86% seen once. The data originate from a study of CD8+ T cells in alopecia areata. Study background: Tofacitinib administration to treated patients was oral, at 5 to 10 mg twice daily.

The CDR3 runs 13 residues. Trimming took 0 bases from V and 6 from J, leaving 9 bases between them. Germline V gives CDR1 MNHNS, CDR2 SASEGT. The study, taken as a whole, reports: Shared TCR sequences were less clear between patients than in mice, possibly partly from HLA diversity. A great number of expanded lesional clones endured in scalp and blood during tofacitinib. Tofacitinib delivered significant drops in scalp clonality and in expanded CD8+ clones among the top 100.

Regarding treatment: oral pan-JAK inhibitor, 5-10 mg twice daily. This receptor was taken from a human donor with alopecia areata. Sequencing used CD8+ T cells sorted from blood, obtained at week 4, from a patient treated with tofacitinib. This rearrangement joins TRBV6-1 to TRBJ2-7, with D possibly being TRBD2 (7 bases). The CDR3 loop is CASSEARGREQYF. CDR3 DNA: TGTGCCAGCAGTGAAGCGCGGGGGCGCGAGCAGTACTTC.